This T cell receptor (beta chain) was documented in a study of T cells in women clearing cervical HPV infection. Study summary: Controls' single incident HPV16 infection cleared within 12 months without precancer. The study's findings and limits: TRBV6-7 relative abundance averaged approximately 0.11% in cases and 0.15% to 0.2% in controls. Effector/memory and HPV-specific T cells were not isolated, and association timing is unknown.

Cervical HPV DNA detected by MY09/MY11 PCR, typed by dot-blot. TCRdb's copy holds only in-frame clones and misses some; the assay was immunoSEQ multiplex PCR. The table for this sample gives approximately 31,000 clones. Regarding this clone: Antigen specificity is unknown. The read ends 3 residues early relative to the CDR3; the germline J gene fills the gap.

V gave up 9 bases and J gave up 3 bases, with 14 bases separating them. CDR1 is LNHDA and CDR2 is SQIVND in the germline V gene (reference sequence). The CDR3 covers 13 residues. This receptor was obtained from a woman between 18 and 70 years old with a cervical HPV16 infection that either progressed to CIN3+ or cleared (not recorded which). The V call is TRBV19, the J call TRBJ2-5, with D tentatively TRBD1 (6 bases). The sample consisted of blood buffy coat. CDR3: CASRDTSKETQYF. CDR3 DNA (partial): TGTGCCAGCCGGGACACCTCGAAAGAGACC. The variable domain in full, completed from reference TRBV19 and TRBJ2-5, reads DGGITQSPKYLFRKEGQNVTLSCEQNLNHDAMYWYRQDPGQGLRLIYYSQIVNDFQKGDIAEGYSVSREKKESFPLTVTSAQKNPTAFYLCASRDTSKETQYFGPGTRLLVL.